The rows below give T cell receptor beta chains drawn from one sample of a study of T-cell reconstitution after alpha-beta-depleted transplantation in children. TCRdb re-derived calls from the PCR reads in MiXCR, one entry per CDR3 protein. Of around 96,000 distinct CDR3 sequences in the sample, 9.5% to 15% are singletons; the top ten hold over 11%. The material was PBMCs from the stem cell graft donor, obtained from the stem cell graft. The receptor set was obtained from a human donor who donated a stem cell graft to a child with inherited bone marrow failure. Both conserved end residues are part of each CDR3. D genes are given only for firm matches. Size tells how often a clone was seen (once, few, many) or the class of an expanded clone, and some rows leave it out.

d_call | j_call | clone_size | v_call | cdr3_aa | cdr3_nt
. | TRBJ2-7 | few | TRBV6-5 | CASSPTESYEQYF | TGTGCCAGCAGTCCCACAGAGAGCTACGAGCAGTACTTC
TRBD1 | TRBJ1-1 | many | TRBV5-1 | CASYPGTVPTEAFF | TGCGCCAGCTATCCCGGGACAGTACCCACTGAAGCTTTCTTT
. | TRBJ2-2 | many | TRBV10-3 | CAISGGYNTGELFF | TGTGCCATCAGTGGCGGTTACAACACCGGGGAGCTGTTTTTT
. | TRBJ1-5 | few | TRBV12-3/TRBV12-4 | CASSSGGQPQHF | TGTGCCAGCAGCTCCGGCGGGCAGCCCCAGCATTTT
. | TRBJ1-1 | . | TRBV18 | CASSAASDPNTEAFF | TGTGCCAGCTCAGCCGCCTCCGACCCGAACACTGAAGCTTTCTTT
. | TRBJ2-2 | . | TRBV10-3 | CAISPRAGELFF | TGTGCCATCAGCCCTAGGGCCGGGGAGCTGTTTTTT
. | TRBJ2-7 | many | TRBV11-2 | CASSPLYEQYF | TGTGCCAGCAGCCCCCTCTACGAGCAGTACTTC
. | TRBJ1-2 | many | TRBV9 | CASSVEGLQWGYTF | TGTGCCAGCAGCGTAGAAGGACTCCAGTGGGGCTACACCTTC
. | TRBJ1-1 | many | TRBV5-4 | CASSSGVENTEAFF | TGTGCCAGCAGCTCGGGGGTGGAGAACACTGAAGCTTTCTTT
. | TRBJ2-1 | many | TRBV20-1 | CSASLARGYNEQFF | TGCAGTGCTAGTTTGGCCCGGGGCTACAATGAGCAGTTCTTC
. | TRBJ1-6 | many | TRBV28 | CASSEITGSYNSPLHF | TGTGCCAGCAGTGAAATAACAGGGAGCTATAATTCACCCCTCCACTTT
. | TRBJ1-1 | many | TRBV7-3 | CASSEGLNTEAFF | TGTGCCAGCAGCGAAGGCTTGAACACTGAAGCTTTCTTT
. | TRBJ1-2 | . | TRBV4-2 | CAMSPGLRNYTF | TGTGCCATGAGCCCGGGGCTCCGAAACTACACCTTC
. | TRBJ1-2 | . | TRBV4-2 | CASSPGDFGYTF | TGTGCCAGCAGCCCAGGGGACTTCGGCTACACCTTC
. | TRBJ1-1 | many | TRBV5-1 | CASSPSGPNTEAFF | TGCGCCAGCAGCCCCTCGGGCCCGAACACTGAAGCTTTCTTT
TRBD1 | TRBJ2-4 | many | TRBV11-1 | CASSKGQILAKNIQYF | TGTGCCAGCAGCAAGGGACAGATCCTAGCCAAAAACATTCAGTACTTC
. | TRBJ1-1 | many | TRBV2 | CASSTGTYNTEAFF | TGTGCCAGCAGTACCGGGACATACAACACTGAAGCTTTCTTT